The 10 T cell receptor beta chains below were found in one sample sequenced in a study of T-cell reconstitution after alpha-beta-depleted transplantation in children. Using unique molecular identifiers, the investigators prepared the TCRbeta library. One entry per CDR3 protein results from TCRdb running MiXCR on the PCR reads. The sample yields about 400,000 distinct CDR3 sequences, under 20% seen once. The material was PBMCs, mostly from graft donor cells, obtained 360 days after TCRalphabeta/CD19-depleted stem cell transplant. The receptors shown here come from a boy under two years old who had a stem cell transplant for Wiskott-Aldrich syndrome, so the T cells may come from the graft donor.

This clonotype came up a few times. The gene calls are TRBV20-1 and TRBJ2-3, with TRBD2 identical over 9 bases. The CDR3 extends over 15 amino acids. V lost 2 bases, J lost 2 bases, and 5 bases stayed unmatched. CDR1 is DFQATT and CDR2 is SNEGSKA in the germline V gene (reference sequence). The CDR3 nucleotides are TGCAGTGCTAGACGCACTAGCGGGTTCACAGATACGCAGTATTTT. It specifies CSARRTSGFTDTQYF.

The chain recombines TRBV12-3 or TRBV12-4 with TRBJ2-1; 7 bases agree with TRBD1. This CDR3 has 16 residues. Trimming cost V 3 bases and J 3 bases; bases outside gene matches: 8. CDR3 DNA: TGTGCCAGCAGTTTCTCCTTTACAGGGGACTACAATGAGCAGTTCTTC. Protein sequence: CASSFSFTGDYNEQFF.

The chain links TRBV7-9 to TRBJ2-7, with D maybe TRBD1 (6 bases). V lost 5 bases and J lost 0, with 11 bases in between. The length of the CDR3 is 14 residues. CDR1 SEHNR and CDR2 FQNEAQ come from the germline V gene (reference sequence). Here the CDR3 DNA reads TGTGCCAGCAGCAAAAGGGGGACCTCCTACGAGCAGTACTTC. This sequence encodes CASSKRGTSYEQYF. Variable domain in full (rest from reference TRBV7-9 and TRBJ2-7): DTGVSQNPRHKITKRGQNVTFRCDPISEHNRLYWYRQTLGQGPEFLTYFQNEAQLEKSRLLSDRFSAERPKGSFSTLEIQRTEQGDSAMYLCASSKRGTSYEQYFGPGTRLTVT.

The chain links TRBV6-1 to TRBJ2-1; 9 bases are a match to TRBD2. Germline CDR1 MNHNS, CDR2 SASEGT. The junction had 4 bases not matched to a gene; V was cut back by 8 bases and J by 5 bases. The CDR3 is 13 residues long. CDR3 in amino acids: CASAGGPNNEQFF. CDR3 coding DNA: TGTGCCAGCGCGGGGGGGCCTAACAATGAGCAGTTCTTC.

V gene TRBV6-1 combines with J gene TRBJ2-3; TRBD1 or TRBD2 may be the D gene (5 bases each). This CDR3 region has 15 residues. The V end was cut by 5 bases, the J end by 4 bases, with 16 bases between. CDR1 MNHNS and CDR2 SASEGT come from the germline V gene. The CDR3 region is CASSPQGVSADTQYF. CDR3 bases: TGTGCCAGCAGTCCCCAGGGAGTATCCGCAGATACGCAGTATTTT.

This clonotype was observed a few times. CDR3 in amino acids: CASSGTSGSRCYEQYF. CDR3 bases: TGTGCCAGCAGTGGGACTAGCGGGAGCAGATGCTACGAGCAGTACTTC. The chain couples TRBV12-3 or TRBV12-4 to TRBJ2-7; 14 nucleotides match TRBD2. V shed 5 bases and J 3 bases; nucleotides not matched to a gene: 6. The CDR3 length is 16 residues.

The chain employs TRBV5-1 and TRBJ2-2; 9 bases line up with TRBD1. Germline loops: CDR1 SGHRS, CDR2 YFSETQ. J was trimmed by 2 bases and V by 2 bases; bases with no gene match: 4. The CDR3 sequence is 16 residues long. Here the CDR3 reads CASSLKTGGNTGELFF. The CDR3 DNA follows: TGCGCCAGCAGCTTAAAAACAGGGGGCAACACCGGGGAGCTGTTTTTT.

This clonotype showed up just a few times. The chain employs TRBV10-3 and TRBJ2-1; D uncertain. V lost 10 bases, J lost 3 bases, and 7 bases lay in between. The CDR3 sequence is 11 residues long. CDR1 and CDR2 from the germline V gene are ENHRY and SYGVKD. CDR3 sequence reads: CATQLYNEQFF. The CDR3 DNA is TGTGCCACCCAGCTCTACAATGAGCAGTTCTTC.

The table lists this clonotype with a few counts. The chain joins TRBV6-2 or TRBV6-3 to TRBJ1-5, with D tentatively TRBD1 (5 bases). CDR1 and CDR2 (germline): MNHEY, SVGEGT. V gave up 6 bases and J gave up 1 base, with 10 bases separating them. The CDR3 runs to 14 residues. The CDR3 is CASRPGRSNQPQHF. In DNA, the CDR3 is TGTGCCAGCAGGCCGGGACGGAGCAATCAGCCCCAGCATTTT.

This clonotype was counted only a few times. This rearrangement joins TRBV24-1 to TRBJ2-5; TRBD1 matches at 8 bases. The V gene end was trimmed by 7 bases and the J gene end by 1 base; junction bases not matched to a gene: 7. This CDR3 has 15 residues. Germline V lookup: CDR1 KGHDR, CDR2 SFDVKD. The CDR3 nucleotides read TGTGCCACCAGCCCCGGGACAGGAATCCAAGAGACCCAGTACTTC. Amino acid sequence: CATSPGTGIQETQYF.